This T cell receptor beta chain is from a study of technical replicates of blood from several donors. Repertoires were generated with immunoSEQ multiplex PCR, while TCRdb's copy carries only in-frame clones and drops some. The data hold some 48,000 clones, with 95% to 96% observed a single time. Germline lookup yields CDR1 SGHTA and CDR2 FQGTGA. V lost 2 bases and J 3 bases, leaving 13 bases between the germline ends. The CDR3 extends over 15 amino acids. Sequencing input: T cells isolated from PBMCs. The chain employs TRBV7-3 and TRBJ1-2; D might be TRBD1 (5 bases). This clonotype originated in a human donor in good health. The CDR3 loop is CASSLAAGVDYGYTF. In DNA, the CDR3 is TGTGCCAGCAGCTTAGCGGCGGGGGTCGACTATGGCTACACCTTC.